One and the same sample provided the 14 T cell receptor beta chains below, sequenced in a study of cytomegalovirus exposure and HLA in healthy donors. Measured with immunoSEQ multiplex PCR; TCRdb has only the in-frame clones, and not every one. The table records some 330,000 clones, just over 85% of them present only once. The sequencing sample was made of PBMCs. These receptors all come from a woman aged 18-29 years in good health and CMV-seronegative.

The chain carries TRBV2 and TRBJ2-7; perhaps TRBD1 as D (5 bases). Germline lookup yields CDR1 SNHLY and CDR2 FYNNEI. The CDR3 runs to 14 residues. V lost 6 bases, J lost 2 bases, and 14 bases lay in between. The DNA for the CDR3 is TGTGCCAGCAGCGGATCCTTGGGGCCCTACGAGCAGTACTTC. Its protein is CASSGSLGPYEQYF.

The chain uses TRBV11-3 and TRBJ2-2; a weak D match, TRBD1 (5 bases). This CDR3 has 15 residues. Germline CDR1 is SGHNT and CDR2 is YENEEA. Trimming cost V 5 bases and J 6 bases, with 16 bases left between them. CDR3 nucleotide sequence: TGTGCCAGCAGCCGCGATTTGCTAGGGGCCGGGGAGCTGTTTTTT. Amino acid sequence: CASSRDLLGAGELFF.

This chain joins TRBV18 and TRBJ1-1; 7 bases line up with TRBD1. The CDR3 length is 16 residues. V dropped 4 bases and J dropped 0; count of bases not matched to a gene: 8. Germline V CDR1 and CDR2: KGHSH, LQKENI. The CDR3 sequence: CASSQETGVMNTEAFF. The CDR3 DNA follows: TGTGCCAGCTCACAAGAAACAGGGGTCATGAACACTGAAGCTTTCTTT. The whole variable domain, remainder taken from reference TRBV18 and TRBJ1-1, is NAGVMQNPRHLVRRRGQEARLRCSPMKGHSHVYWYRQLPEEGLKFMVYLQKENIIDESGMPKERFSAEFPKEGPSILRIQQVVRGDSAAYFCASSQETGVMNTEAFFGQGTRLTVV.

CDR3 in DNA: TGCGCCAGCAGCCTCTTGACAGAACCTATCAATCAGCCCCAGCATTTT. This sequence encodes CASSLLTEPINQPQHF. The chain is built from TRBV4-3 and TRBJ1-5; D is perhaps TRBD1 (5 bases). Germline CDR1 and CDR2: LGHNA and YSLEER. V dropped 4 bases and J dropped 3 bases, with 16 bases sitting between them. This CDR3 comprises 16 residues.

This chain joins TRBV27 and TRBJ1-2, with 7 bases identical to TRBD1. This CDR3 region has 14 residues. The junction had 4 bases not matched to a gene; V was cut back by 2 bases and J by 4 bases. CDR1 is MNHEY and CDR2 is SMNVEV in the germline V gene (reference sequence). CDR3 sequence: CASSLEQGSYGYTF. Here the CDR3 DNA reads TGTGCCAGCAGTTTAGAACAGGGGTCCTATGGCTACACCTTC.

The genes are TRBV7-3 and TRBJ1-5; D uncertain. The CDR3 runs to 15 residues. Germline V gene lookup returns CDR1 SGHTA and CDR2 FQGTGA. Trimming stripped 5 bases from V and 4 bases from J, with 15 bases between. The chain's CDR3 is CASSASGGFNQPQHF. CDR3 in DNA: TGTGCCAGCAGCGCCTCGGGAGGTTTTAATCAGCCCCAGCATTTT.

J is TRBJ2-7 and V is TRBV7-9; TRBD1 matches 7 bases. Germline V gene data show CDR1 as SEHNR and CDR2 as FQNEAQ (reference sequence). The CDR3 sequence is 15 residues long. Germline trimming cut 8 bases from V and 2 bases from J; bases unmatched to any gene: 12. The CDR3 is CASRDAAGTAYEQYF. The DNA of the CDR3 is TGTGCCAGCCGAGACGCCGCCGGGACAGCCTACGAGCAGTACTTC.

The V and J genes are TRBV7-9 and TRBJ1-2, with D maybe TRBD1 (6 bases). Germline V gene lookup returns CDR1 SEHNR and CDR2 FQNEAQ (reference sequence). The CDR3 has 14 amino acids. Trimming took off 5 bases at V and 1 base at J, with 11 bases between the two ends. The CDR3 nucleotides read TGTGCCAGCAGCCCCGACAGGTTTAACTATGGCTACACCTTC. Protein: CASSPDRFNYGYTF.

This clone came up a few times. The V and J genes are TRBV10-3 and TRBJ1-2; 8 positions agree with TRBD1. Germline V lookup: CDR1 ENHRY, CDR2 SYGVKD. The CDR3 runs 13 residues. The trim removed 10 bases at V and 2 bases at J, leaving 6 bases unmatched. The CDR3 sequence is CATSTGENYGYTF. In nucleotides, the CDR3 is TGTGCCACATCGACAGGGGAAAACTATGGCTACACCTTC.

The chain couples TRBV12-5 to TRBJ2-5, with 9 bases fitting TRBD2. Germline trimming cut 4 bases from V and 5 bases from J; bases unmatched to any gene: 8. Germline V CDR1 and CDR2: LGHNT, FRNRAP. The CDR3 spans 15 residues. The CDR3 DNA is TGTGCTAGTGGTTCCTTAGCGGGAGATGTGGAGACCCAGTACTTC. Amino acids: CASGSLAGDVETQYF.

The gene calls are TRBV28 and TRBJ2-5, with 10 nucleotides matching TRBD2. The germline CDR1 and CDR2 sequences are MDHEN and SYDVKM. This CDR3 has 16 amino acids. Trimming cost V 3 bases and J 0 bases; bases outside gene matches: 4. This chain's CDR3 is CASSFRLAGDQETQYF. DNA for the CDR3: TGTGCCAGCAGTTTCCGGCTAGCGGGGGACCAAGAGACCCAGTACTTC.

The chain is built from TRBV4-3 and TRBJ1-1, with D unresolved. V was clipped by 7 bases and J by 1 base, with 7 bases between them. This CDR3 spans 12 amino acids. Per the germline V gene, CDR1 is LGHNA and CDR2 is YSLEER. CDR3 in amino acids: CASKAGNTEAFF. The DNA of the CDR3 is TGCGCCAGCAAGGCAGGGAACACTGAAGCTTTCTTT.

This chain connects TRBV19 to TRBJ2-7, with D maybe TRBD2 (5 bases). Germline CDR1 reads LNHDA; CDR2 reads SQIVND (reference sequence). The CDR3 runs 15 residues. Trimming removed 5 bases from V and 6 bases from J, with 20 bases in between. The DNA of the CDR3 is TGTGCCAGTAGTGTGGAGGTTGGAAGTTGGGGCGAGCAGTACTTC. Its translation is CASSVEVGSWGEQYF.

J is TRBJ1-1 and V is TRBV9; 7 bases line up with TRBD1. The CDR3 runs to 15 residues. Germline V gene sequence: CDR1 SGDLS, CDR2 YYNGEE. V trimming: 2 bases; J trimming: 6 bases; junction bases outside the gene matches: 10. As DNA, the CDR3 is TGTGCCAGCAGCGTCAGCCTAGGGACAGCCGCTGAAGCTTTCTTT. Protein sequence: CASSVSLGTAAEAFF.